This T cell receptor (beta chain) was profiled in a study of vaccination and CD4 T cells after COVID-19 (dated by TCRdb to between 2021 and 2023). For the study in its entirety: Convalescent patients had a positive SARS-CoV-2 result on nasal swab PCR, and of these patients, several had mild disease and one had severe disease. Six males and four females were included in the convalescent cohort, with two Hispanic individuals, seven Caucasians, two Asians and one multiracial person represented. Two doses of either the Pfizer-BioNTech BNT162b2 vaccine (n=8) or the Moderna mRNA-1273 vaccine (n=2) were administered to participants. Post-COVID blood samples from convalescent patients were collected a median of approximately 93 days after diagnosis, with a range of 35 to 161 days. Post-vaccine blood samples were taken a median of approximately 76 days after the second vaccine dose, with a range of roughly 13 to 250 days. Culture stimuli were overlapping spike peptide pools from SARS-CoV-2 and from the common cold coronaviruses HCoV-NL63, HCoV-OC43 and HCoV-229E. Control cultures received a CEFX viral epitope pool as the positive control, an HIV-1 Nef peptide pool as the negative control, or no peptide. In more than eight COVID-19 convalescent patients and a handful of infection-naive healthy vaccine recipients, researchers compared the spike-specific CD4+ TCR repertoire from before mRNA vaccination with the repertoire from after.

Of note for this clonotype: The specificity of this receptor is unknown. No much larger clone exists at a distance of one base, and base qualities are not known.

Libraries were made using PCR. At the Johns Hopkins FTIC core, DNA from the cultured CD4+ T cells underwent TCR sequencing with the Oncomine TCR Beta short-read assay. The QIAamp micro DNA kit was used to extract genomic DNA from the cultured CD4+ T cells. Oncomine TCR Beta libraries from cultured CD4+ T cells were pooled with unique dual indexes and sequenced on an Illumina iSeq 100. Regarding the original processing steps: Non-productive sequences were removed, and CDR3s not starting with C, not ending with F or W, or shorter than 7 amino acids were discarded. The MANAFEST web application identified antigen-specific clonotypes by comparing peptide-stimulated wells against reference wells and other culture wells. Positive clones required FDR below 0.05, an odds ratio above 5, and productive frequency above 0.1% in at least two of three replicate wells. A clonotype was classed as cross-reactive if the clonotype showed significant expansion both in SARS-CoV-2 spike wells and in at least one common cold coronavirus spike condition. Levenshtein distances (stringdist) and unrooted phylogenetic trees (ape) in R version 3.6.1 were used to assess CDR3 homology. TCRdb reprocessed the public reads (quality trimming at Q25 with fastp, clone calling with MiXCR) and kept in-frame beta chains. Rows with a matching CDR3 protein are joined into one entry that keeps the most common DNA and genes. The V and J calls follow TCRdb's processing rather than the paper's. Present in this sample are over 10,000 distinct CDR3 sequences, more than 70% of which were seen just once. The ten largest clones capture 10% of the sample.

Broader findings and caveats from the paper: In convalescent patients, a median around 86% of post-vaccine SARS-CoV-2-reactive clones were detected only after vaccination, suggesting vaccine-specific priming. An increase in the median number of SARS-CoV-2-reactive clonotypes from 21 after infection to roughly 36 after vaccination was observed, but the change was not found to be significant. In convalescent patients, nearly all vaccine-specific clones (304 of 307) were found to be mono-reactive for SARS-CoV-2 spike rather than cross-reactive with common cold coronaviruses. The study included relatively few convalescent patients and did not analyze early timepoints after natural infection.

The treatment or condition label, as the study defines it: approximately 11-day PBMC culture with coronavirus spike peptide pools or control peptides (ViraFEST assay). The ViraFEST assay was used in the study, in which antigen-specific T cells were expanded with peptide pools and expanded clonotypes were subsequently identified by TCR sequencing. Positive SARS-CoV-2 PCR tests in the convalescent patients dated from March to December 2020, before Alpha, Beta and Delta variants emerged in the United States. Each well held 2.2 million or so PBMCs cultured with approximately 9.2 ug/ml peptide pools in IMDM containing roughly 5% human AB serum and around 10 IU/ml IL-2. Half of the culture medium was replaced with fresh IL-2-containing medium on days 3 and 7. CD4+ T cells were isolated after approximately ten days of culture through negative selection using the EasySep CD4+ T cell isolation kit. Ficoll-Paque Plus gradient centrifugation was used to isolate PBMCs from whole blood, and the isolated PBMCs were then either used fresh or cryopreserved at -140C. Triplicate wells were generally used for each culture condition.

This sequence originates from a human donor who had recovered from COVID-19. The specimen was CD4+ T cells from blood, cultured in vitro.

The nucleotide sequence is TGCAGCGAACGCCGAAGGTCGGGGAATACGCAGTATTTT. Its protein is CSERRRSGNTQYF. This chain joins TRBV29-1 to TRBJ2-3, and TRBD2 may be the D gene, going by 5 matching bases. From cysteine to phenylalanine, the CDR3 is 13 amino acids long. The only DNA kept is the CDR3, 39 bases in frame from the first base. Trimming takes 7 bases from V and 7 bases from J, and the germline ends sit 18 bases apart. The CDR1 and CDR2 encoded by the germline V gene are SQVTM and ANQGSEA.